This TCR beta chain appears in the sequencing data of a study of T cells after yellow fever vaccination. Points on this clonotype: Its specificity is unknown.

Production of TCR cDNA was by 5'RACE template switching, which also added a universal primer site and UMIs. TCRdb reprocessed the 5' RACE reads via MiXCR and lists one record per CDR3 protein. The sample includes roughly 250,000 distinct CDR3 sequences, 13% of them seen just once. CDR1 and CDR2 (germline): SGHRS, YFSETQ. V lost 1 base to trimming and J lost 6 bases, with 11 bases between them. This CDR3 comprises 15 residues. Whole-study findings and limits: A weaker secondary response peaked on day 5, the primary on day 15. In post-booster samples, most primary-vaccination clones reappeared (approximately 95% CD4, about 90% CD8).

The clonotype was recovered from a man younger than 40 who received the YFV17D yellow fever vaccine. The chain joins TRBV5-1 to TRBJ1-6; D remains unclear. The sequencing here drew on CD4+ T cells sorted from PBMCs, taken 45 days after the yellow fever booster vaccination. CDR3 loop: CASSLSQVLNSPLHF. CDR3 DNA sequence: TGCGCCAGCAGCTTGAGCCAGGTCCTTAATTCACCCCTCCACTTT.